What follows describes a single T cell receptor beta chain. Antigen unknown. Clones were read by immunoSEQ multiplex PCR, and TCRdb kept only the in-frame ones, dropping some. The table has some 150,000 clones, around nine tenths seen once. These data are taken from a study of T cell responses to AZD1222 COVID-19 vaccine. Study findings and constraints: The donor cohort was predominantly white British with a female majority, and clonal diversity may have been underestimated.

The ends were cut back, 3 bases at V and 7 bases at J, with 15 bases in the middle. CDR1 is MDHEN, CDR2 SYDVKM, per germline. The CDR3 consists of 14 residues. The V and J genes are TRBV28 and TRBJ1-2, with TRBD1 as a possible D gene (5 bases). This TCR was recovered from an adult in good health. The specimen comprised peripheral blood, sampled on day 0 of AZD1222 vaccination. As DNA, the CDR3 is TGTGCCAGCAGTTTGTCCCTGGCCCAGGGTGGCTACACCTTC. Its translation is CASSLSLAQGGYTF.